A single sample gave rise to the 13 T cell receptor beta chains below, sequenced in a study of blood T cells in healthy people across ages. Primers used in a second PCR of about 6 to 11 cycles were a sample-barcoded 5' primer and a J-beta primer mix. Using its own MiXCR run on the 5' RACE reads, TCRdb lists one record per CDR3 protein. The table lists about 810,000 distinct CDR3 sequences, roughly 40% of them singletons, with roughly 13% in the top ten. The sequencing sample was made of blood. Receptors were obtained from a man aged 18 to 29 in good health.

The chain has TRBV10-3 and TRBJ2-6; D is possibly TRBD1 or TRBD2 (5 bases each). V was clipped by 4 bases and J by 0 bases, with 10 bases between them. The CDR3 loop spans 16 amino acids. CDR1 ENHRY and CDR2 SYGVKD come from the germline V gene. The CDR3 here is CAISVSGTSGANVLTF. CDR3 nucleotides: TGTGCCATCAGTGTTTCAGGGACCTCTGGGGCCAACGTCCTGACTTTC.

This clonotype was found a few times. This chain uses TRBV7-3 with TRBJ2-2; D is possibly TRBD1 (6 bases). CDR3 length: 17 residues. V was clipped by 1 base and J by 3 bases, with 15 bases between them. The germline gives CDR1 SGHTA, CDR2 FQGTGA. The CDR3 is CASSLRLQGPHTGELFF. The CDR3 DNA sequence: TGTGCCAGCAGCTTAAGGTTGCAGGGGCCCCACACCGGGGAGCTGTTTTTT. The full variable domain, with the rest looked up from reference TRBV7-3 and TRBJ2-2, is GAGVSQTPSNKVTEKGKYVELRCDPISGHTALYWYRQSLGQGPEFLIYFQGTGAADDSGLPNDRFFAVRPEGSVSTLKIQRTERGDSAVYLCASSLRLQGPHTGELFFGEGSRLTVL.

This clonotype appeared a few times. CDR3 DNA sequence: TGTGCCAGCAGCGCCTTAGGACAGGACCCAGATACGCAGTATTTT. Translated, it gives CASSALGQDPDTQYF. The chain combines TRBV7-2 with TRBJ2-3, with TRBD1 matching 7 bases. Germline values: CDR1 SGHTA, CDR2 FQGNSA. This CDR3 has 15 amino acids. The ends lost 5 bases at V and 4 bases at J; junction bases unmatched: 9.

This clonotype was detected ten times or more. This chain connects TRBV20-1 to TRBJ1-4, with D possibly TRBD1 on 5 matching bases. This CDR3 has 15 residues. Germline V CDR1 and CDR2: DFQATT, SNEGSKA (reference sequence). Trimming cost V 0 bases and J 5 bases, with 13 bases left between them. The CDR3 here is CSARDRTEGNEKLFF. The CDR3 coding sequence is TGCAGTGCTAGAGATCGCACAGAGGGGAATGAAAAACTGTTTTTT.

This sequence joins TRBV5-4 and TRBJ2-2; D not certain. Germline CDR1 SGHNT, CDR2 YYREEE (reference sequence). This CDR3 is 15 amino acids long. V lost 1 base, J lost 3 bases, and 10 bases lay in between. Here the CDR3 DNA reads TGTGCCAGCAGCTTGTCTCAATCCCACACCGGGGAGCTGTTTTTT. It is translated as CASSLSQSHTGELFF.

This clonotype was counted between two and nine times. This chain links TRBV27 with TRBJ1-1, with D possibly being TRBD1 (5 bases). Trimming removed 1 base at V and 8 bases at J, with 17 bases between. CDR3 length equals 15 residues. Per the germline V gene, CDR1 is MNHEY and CDR2 is SMNVEV (reference sequence). CDR3 sequence: CASSLWGFRAGEAFF. The CDR3 coding sequence is TGTGCCAGCAGTTTATGGGGGTTCCGAGCAGGAGAAGCTTTCTTT.

This clonotype appeared once. The genes are TRBV7-8 and TRBJ1-5; possibly TRBD1 for D (6 bases). The CDR3 contains 16 residues. Trimming shortened V by 4 bases and J by 0 bases, and 13 bases separated the two germline ends. Germline lookup yields CDR1 SGHVS and CDR2 FQNEAQ. CDR3 region: CASSSHTGPSNQPQHF. The CDR3 DNA sequence: TGTGCCAGCAGCTCACACACAGGGCCTAGCAATCAGCCCCAGCATTTT.

This clonotype came up a few times. The chain links TRBV6-6 to TRBJ1-1; 7 bases are a match to TRBD1. Trimming took 6 bases from V and 4 from J; bases not matched to a gene: 5. Germline V gives CDR1 MNHNY, CDR2 SVGAGI (reference sequence). The CDR3 is 13 amino acids. CDR3 DNA: TGTGCCAGCAGCCTTGACAGGGTCACTGAAGCTTTCTTT. Amino acids: CASSLDRVTEAFF.

The rearrangement joins TRBV6-2 or TRBV6-3 to TRBJ1-1, with D possibly matching TRBD1 (5 bases). V lost 2 bases, J lost 4 bases, and 14 bases lay in between. The CDR3 contains 15 residues. Per germline, CDR1 MNHEY and CDR2 SVGEGT. CDR3 nucleotide sequence: TGTGCCAGCAGTTACAGGGACCTGGTGAGCACTGAAGCTTTCTTT. Amino acids: CASSYRDLVSTEAFF.

Concerning this clonotype: The junction does not match germline at one end; this may be a read error. The chain has TRBV5-1 and TRBJ2-1; 8 nucleotides align to TRBD2. From germline, CDR1 is SGHRS and CDR2 YFSETQ. CDR3 length: 16 amino acids. The CDR3 region has the DNA TGCGCCAGCAGCTTGCTCTCGGGGGGGTACTACAATGGGCAGTTCTTC. It is translated as CASSLLSGGYYNGQFF. The full variable domain, in which reference TRBV5-1 and TRBJ2-1 provide the parts outside the CDR3, is KAGVTQTPRYLIKTRGQQVTLSCSPISGHRSVSWYQQTPGQGLQFLFEYFSETQRNKGNFPGRFSGRQFSNSRSEMNVSTLELGDSALYLCASSLLSGGYYNGQFFGPGTRLTVL.

V usage is TRBV20-1 and J usage is TRBJ2-1; 13 bases align to TRBD2. The DNA end is more similar to TRBJ2-7, so the J call may be wrong. The germline V gene encodes CDR1 DFQATT and CDR2 SNEGSKA (reference sequence). The CDR3 sequence is 15 residues long. CDR3 DNA sequence: TGCAGTGCGCGAAGACTAGCGGGGGGCTACAATGAGCAGTACTTC. Its translation: CSARRLAGGYNEQYF.

The table lists this clonotype with a few counts. The chain is built from TRBV7-9 and TRBJ2-6; tentatively, D is TRBD2 (6 bases). Germline lookup yields CDR1 SEHNR and CDR2 FQNEAQ (reference sequence). V was pared by 5 bases and J by 2 bases, with 19 bases between. The CDR3 spans 18 residues. CDR3 sequence: CASSSKAGTSTGANVLTF. CDR3 DNA: TGTGCCAGCAGCAGTAAGGCAGGGACTTCAACTGGGGCCAACGTCCTGACTTTC.

This clonotype was picked up many times. The rearrangement uses TRBV20-1 and TRBJ2-1; 8 bases align to TRBD2. The CDR3 length is 14 residues. Trimming at V came to 3 bases and at J to 7 bases, leaving 8 bases not matched to a gene. The germline gives CDR1 DFQATT, CDR2 SNEGSKA (reference sequence). The CDR3 DNA is TGCAGTGCTAGGCTGGCGGGGGGCAGGAATGAGCAGTTCTTC. The encoded protein is CSARLAGGRNEQFF.